This entry lists 9 T cell receptor beta chains sequenced from one sample in a study of blood T cell repertoires in COVID-19. Method: immunoSEQ multiplex PCR; TCRdb's copy keeps in-frame clones and lacks some. This table holds about 66,000 clones, about 90% found once. Sequences were obtained from peripheral blood. The receptors derive from a man between 60 and 75 years old with acute or convalescent COVID-19.

This rearrangement joins TRBV7-2 to TRBJ2-5; a weak D match, TRBD2 (6 bases). The CDR3 has 14 residues. The germline V gene encodes CDR1 SGHTA and CDR2 FQGNSA. V was pared by 1 base and J by 5 bases, with 11 bases between. For the CDR3, the DNA is TGTGCCAGCAGCTTAGTGGGGGGATGGGAGACCCAGTACTTC. Encoded protein: CASSLVGGWETQYF.

This clone was recorded once. The chain carries TRBV4-1 and TRBJ1-1; D is possibly TRBD1 (6 bases). Germline V gene data show CDR1 as MGHRA and CDR2 as YSYEKL. CDR3 length: 15 residues. Trimming stripped 0 bases from V and 1 base from J, with 9 bases between. CDR3 DNA sequence: TGCGCCAGCAGCCAAGATAAACAGGGGAACACTGAAGCTTTCTTT. Translating it yields CASSQDKQGNTEAFF.

Here the CDR3 DNA reads TGTGCCAGCAGTTATTCCCATTCTGAAGCTTTCTTT. Its translation is CASSYSHSEAFF. This sequence joins TRBV6-6 and TRBJ1-1; D remains ambiguous. The CDR3 totals 12 residues. The germline CDR1 and CDR2 sequences are MNHNY and SVGAGI (reference sequence). Trimming cost V 3 bases and J 6 bases, with 8 bases left between them.

This chain links TRBV6-5 with TRBJ2-5; D is uncertain. Trimming took off 6 bases at V and 5 bases at J, with 10 bases between the two ends. The CDR3 is made up of 12 amino acids. The germline V gene encodes CDR1 MNHEY and CDR2 SVGAGI. CDR3 in amino acids: CASSPAGETQYF. The DNA for the CDR3 is TGTGCCAGCAGCCCCGCCGGGGAGACCCAGTACTTC.

The V and J genes are TRBV7-9 and TRBJ1-4; possible D gene TRBD1, 6 bases. The V end was cut by 5 bases, the J end by 8 bases, with 12 bases between. This CDR3 has 13 amino acids. Germline values: CDR1 SEHNR, CDR2 FQNEAQ (reference sequence). CDR3 region: CASSPWTVEKLFF. The CDR3 DNA sequence: TGTGCCAGCAGCCCCTGGACAGTCGAAAAACTGTTTTTT. Full variable domain (missing parts from reference TRBV7-9 and TRBJ1-4): DTGVSQNPRHKITKRGQNVTFRCDPISEHNRLYWYRQTLGQGPEFLTYFQNEAQLEKSRLLSDRFSAERPKGSFSTLEIQRTEQGDSAMYLCASSPWTVEKLFFGSGTQLSVL.

The chain has TRBV5-1 and TRBJ2-2; 7 bases map to TRBD1. V was pared by 1 base and J by 1 base, with 1 base of the junction left unmatched. CDR1 SGHRS and CDR2 YFSETQ come from the germline V gene. This CDR3 comprises 15 residues. The CDR3 protein is CASSLPGGNTGELFF. The CDR3 DNA sequence: TGCGCCAGCAGCTTGCCAGGGGGGAACACCGGGGAGCTGTTTTTT.

J is TRBJ1-1 and V is TRBV5-1, with D possibly matching TRBD1 (5 bases). CDR3 size: 13 residues. Germline CDR1 is SGHRS and CDR2 is YFSETQ. Trimming took 4 bases from V and 4 from J, leaving 11 bases between them. Here the CDR3 DNA reads TGCGCCAGCAGCGTTGACGGGGGCACTGAAGCTTTCTTT. Residues: CASSVDGGTEAFF.

The chain joins TRBV6-5 to TRBJ1-2; D gene ambiguous. V was pared by 10 bases and J by 4 bases, with 10 bases between. This CDR3 spans 11 amino acids. Germline V gene data show CDR1 as MNHEY and CDR2 as SVGAGI. CDR3 sequence reads: CATSGSYGYTF. CDR3 bases: TGTGCCACCTCGGGGAGCTATGGCTACACCTTC.

The chain uses TRBV6-5 and TRBJ1-2, with D unclear. Trimming cost V 6 bases and J 1 base, with 12 bases left between them. Germline loops: CDR1 MNHEY, CDR2 SVGAGI. CDR3 length: 14 amino acids. CDR3 sequence (DNA): TGTGCCAGCAGGCCGCATACTGTTAACTATGGCTACACCTTC. This translates into CASRPHTVNYGYTF.